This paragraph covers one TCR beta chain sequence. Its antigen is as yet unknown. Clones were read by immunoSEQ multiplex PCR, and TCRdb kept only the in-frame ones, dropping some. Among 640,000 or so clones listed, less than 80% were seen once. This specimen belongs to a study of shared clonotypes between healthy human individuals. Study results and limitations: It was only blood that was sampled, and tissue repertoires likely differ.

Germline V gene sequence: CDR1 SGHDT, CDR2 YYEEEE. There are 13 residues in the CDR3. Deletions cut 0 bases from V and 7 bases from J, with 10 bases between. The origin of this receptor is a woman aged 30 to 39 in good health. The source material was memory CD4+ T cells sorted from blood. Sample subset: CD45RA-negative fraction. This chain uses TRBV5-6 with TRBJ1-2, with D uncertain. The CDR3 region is CASSLGRWGGYTF. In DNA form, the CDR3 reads TGTGCCAGCAGCTTGGGGCGATGGGGTGGCTACACCTTC.